This TCR beta chain was captured by sequencing in a study of beta chain features in type 1 diabetes. Study in general: Age and gender were similar between patients and healthy donors, as were cell yields. General study results and limits: Type 1 diabetes patients had moderately but significantly shorter TCRB CDR3s in all four CD4+ subsets. Fewer junction insertions and more nucleotide deletions appeared in type 1 diabetes patients.

The length of the CDR3 is 14 residues. Germline CDR1 MNHEY, CDR2 SVGAGI. V trimming: 6 bases; J trimming: 2 bases; junction bases outside the gene matches: 7. Reverse transcription of all isolated RNA meant that expressed TCRB transcripts were sequenced. Repertoires were generated with immunoSEQ multiplex PCR, while TCRdb's copy carries only in-frame clones and drops some. In the table there are a few hundred thousand clones, 13% to 15% of which are singletons. This clone showed up just a few times. Its antigen is unknown. Only one heparinised blood draw was taken per donor, and its volume averaged about 116 mL. CD45RO/CCR7/CD25/CD127/CD95/CD27 staining was used to isolate CD4+ naive, central memory, regulatory and stem cell-like memory cells by sorting.

The source of this sequence is a man aged 30 to 45 with type 1 diabetes. V gene TRBV6-5 combines with J gene TRBJ2-7; 7 nucleotides line up with TRBD1. Sequenced material: naive CD4+ T cells from blood. In nucleotides, the CDR3 is TGTGCCAGCAGCCGACAGGGTCAAACCTACGAGCAGTACTTC. Amino acids: CASSRQGQTYEQYF.